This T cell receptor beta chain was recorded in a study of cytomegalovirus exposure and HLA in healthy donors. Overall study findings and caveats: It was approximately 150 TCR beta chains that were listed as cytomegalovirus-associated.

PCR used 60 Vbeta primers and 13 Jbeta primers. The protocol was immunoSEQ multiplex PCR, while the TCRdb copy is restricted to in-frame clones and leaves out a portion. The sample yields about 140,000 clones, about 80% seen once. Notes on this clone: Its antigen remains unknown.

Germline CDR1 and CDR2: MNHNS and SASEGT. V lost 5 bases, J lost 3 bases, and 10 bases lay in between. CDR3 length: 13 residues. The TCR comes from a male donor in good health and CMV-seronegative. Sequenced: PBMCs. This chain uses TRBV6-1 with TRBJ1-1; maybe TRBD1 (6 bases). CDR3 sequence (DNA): TGTGCCAGCAGTCAAGGGGGGGACACTGAAGCTTTCTTT. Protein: CASSQGGDTEAFF.